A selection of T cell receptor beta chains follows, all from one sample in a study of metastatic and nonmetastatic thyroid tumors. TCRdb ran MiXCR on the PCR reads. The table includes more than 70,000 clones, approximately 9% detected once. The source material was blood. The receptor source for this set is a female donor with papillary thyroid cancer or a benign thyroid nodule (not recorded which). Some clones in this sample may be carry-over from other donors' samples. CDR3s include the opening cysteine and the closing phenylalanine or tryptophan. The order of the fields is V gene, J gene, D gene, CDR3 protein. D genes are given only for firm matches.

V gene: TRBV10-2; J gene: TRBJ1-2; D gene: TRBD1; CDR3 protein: CAVTGTDGYTF
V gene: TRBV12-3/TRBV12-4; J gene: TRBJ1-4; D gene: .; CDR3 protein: CASSLSATNEKLFF
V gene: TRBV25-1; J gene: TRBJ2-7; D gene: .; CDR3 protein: CASSDQLTYEQYF
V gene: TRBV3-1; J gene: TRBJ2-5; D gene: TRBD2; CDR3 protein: CASSQAGGPRETQYF
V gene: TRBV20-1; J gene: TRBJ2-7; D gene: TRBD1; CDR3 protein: CSASDLGQGSYEQYF
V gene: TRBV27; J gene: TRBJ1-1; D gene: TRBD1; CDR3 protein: CASKRQGVTEAFF
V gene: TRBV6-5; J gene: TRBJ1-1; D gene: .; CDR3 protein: CASSFRVTNTEAFF
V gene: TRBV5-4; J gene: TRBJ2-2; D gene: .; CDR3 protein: CASSSILISWPGELFF
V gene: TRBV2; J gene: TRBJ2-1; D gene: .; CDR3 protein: CASRAGRDNEQFF
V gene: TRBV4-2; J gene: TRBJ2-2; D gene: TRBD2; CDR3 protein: CASSQGLAENTGELFF
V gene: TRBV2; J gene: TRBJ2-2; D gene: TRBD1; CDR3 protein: CASHRGDTGELFF
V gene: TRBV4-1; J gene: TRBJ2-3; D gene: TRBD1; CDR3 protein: CASSQRARDRSTDTQYF
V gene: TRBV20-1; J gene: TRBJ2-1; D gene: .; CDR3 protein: CSAMSSYNEQFF
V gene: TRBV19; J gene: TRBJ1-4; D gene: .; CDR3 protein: CASSATTGGNEKLFF
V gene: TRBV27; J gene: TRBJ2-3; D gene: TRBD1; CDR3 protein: CASSFWGQGVTDTQYF
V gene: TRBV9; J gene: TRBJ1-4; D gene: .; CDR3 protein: CASSVEVGANEKLFF
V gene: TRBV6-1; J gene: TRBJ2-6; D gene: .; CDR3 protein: CASSLDSSGANVLTF
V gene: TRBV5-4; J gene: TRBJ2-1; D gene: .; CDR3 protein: CASSLPLPNEQFF
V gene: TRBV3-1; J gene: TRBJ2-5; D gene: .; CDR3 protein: CASSHRDLQETQYF
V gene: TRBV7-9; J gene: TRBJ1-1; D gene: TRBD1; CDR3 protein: CASSRTGQEAFF
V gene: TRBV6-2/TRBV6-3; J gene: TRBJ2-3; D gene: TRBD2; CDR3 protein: CASRSSGDTDTQYF
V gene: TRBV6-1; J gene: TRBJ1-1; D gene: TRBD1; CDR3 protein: CASRTGQGLNTEAFF
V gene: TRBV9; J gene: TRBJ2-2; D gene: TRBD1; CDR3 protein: CASRGTGKFKDATGELFF
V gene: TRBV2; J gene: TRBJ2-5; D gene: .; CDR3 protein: CASSEALARVGETQYF
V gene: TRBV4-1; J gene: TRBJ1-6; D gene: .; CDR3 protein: CASSQVSNSPLHF
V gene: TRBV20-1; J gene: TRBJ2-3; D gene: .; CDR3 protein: CSARDPAGLSTDTQYF
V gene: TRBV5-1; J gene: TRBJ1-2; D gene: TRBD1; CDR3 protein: CASSLGGVTGALIF